The following is a T cell receptor beta chain sequence with its context. This clonotype was seen a handful of times. The specificity of this receptor is unknown. The record has no base qualities; no much larger clone is one base away. Including cysteine and phenylalanine, the CDR3 has 14 amino acids. CDR3 DNA is the only sequence kept; it has 42 bases, read in frame from the first base. Trimming costs V 8 bases and J 2 bases, and their ends lie 15 bases apart. The germline V gene encodes CDR1 SNHLY and CDR2 FYNNEI. The sample's treatment or condition, from its label and the paper: live attenuated yellow fever vaccine strain. A standard Ficoll-Paque protocol was used to isolate PBMCs from peripheral blood. Dynabeads CD4 and CD8 positive selection kits were used to isolate CD4 and CD8 T-cell fractions. TriZol was used to extract RNA from bulk PBMCs, CD4 and CD8 fractions, and dextramer-positive and dextramer-negative fractions.

This sample was included in a study of T cells after yellow fever vaccination (dated by TCRdb to between 2018 and 2021). Some background on the complete study: The SMART-Seq v4 Ultra Low Input RNA kit was used to prepare libraries from fractions with low cell numbers. Blood samples were taken at several timepoints before and after primary and secondary immunization, and bulk PBMC replicates and cell subsets were isolated. To follow T-cell clones before and after both primary and booster YFV17D yellow fever vaccination, bulk TCR alpha and beta repertoires underwent longitudinal sequencing. Two healthy male donors, one aged 18 to 29 and one aged 30 to 40 years, were included in the cohort.

The paper's findings and limits, for the study overall: Computational filtering was needed because FACS-sorted repertoires could contain abundant contaminating clonotypes from the bulk population. Compared with the primary T-cell response, the secondary T-cell response was faster but weaker, reaching its peak on day 5 rather than on day 15. After the booster, most of the clones that had expanded following primary vaccination were detected again (roughly 97% of CD4 and around 90% of CD8), which suggests that memory was broadly maintained. Only a couple of donors were included in the study, so the extent to which the findings can be generalized is limited. A small fraction of clonotypes appeared in both the CD4 and CD8 compartments, likely as a result of convergent recombination.

Instrument on record: Illumina NovaSeq 6000. Synthesis of TCR cDNA relied on 5'RACE template switching, a step that introduced a universal primer site along with unique molecular identifiers. Priming of cDNA synthesis was performed from both the TCR alpha and TCR beta constant segments. Library amplification involved two PCR steps, and the second step added sample barcodes and sequencing adapters. Libraries were sequenced on Illumina HiSeq 2500 (2x100 bp) or NovaSeq (2x150 bp). From the authors' description of their analysis: MIGEC was used to demultiplex reads and collapse the reads into UMI consensus sequences, and MiXCR was used for V(D)J alignment. Vaccine-responding clonotypes were defined with edgeR using replicate PBMC samples, requiring FDR below 0.01 and a log2 fold change above 5 up to day 15. Each bulk clonotype received a CD4 or CD8 identity based on whether the sequenced CD4 or CD8 repertoire contained that clonotype at higher abundance. TCRdb applied fastp at Q25 and MiXCR to the public reads, then kept only in-frame beta chains. All rows with the same CDR3 protein become a single entry with the most common DNA and genes. The V and J calls here are based on TCRdb, not the publication. Present in this sample are nearly 300,000 distinct CDR3 sequences, roughly 9% of which were seen just once. The ten top clones hold approximately 3.3% of the sample.

The receptor chain draws on TRBV2 and TRBJ1-2; a weak D assignment points to TRBD1 (5 bases agree). The clonotype was recovered from a man in his late teens or twenties who received the YFV17D yellow fever vaccine. Sequencing used CD4+ T cells sorted from PBMCs, obtained 5 days after the yellow fever booster vaccination. The CDR3 here reads CASSNPRDNYGYTF. The sequenced DNA is TGTGCCAGCTCCAACCCTCGGGACAACTATGGCTACACCTTC.